This TCR beta chain was found in a study of blood T cell repertoires in COVID-19. Trimming pared 0 bases from V and 5 bases from J, leaving 14 bases between. CDR1 SGHRS and CDR2 YFSETQ come from the germline V gene. The CDR3 is 15 residues long. Measured with immunoSEQ multiplex PCR; TCRdb has only the in-frame clones, and not every one. This table has under 65,000 clones, roughly 82% appearing once. The sequenced sample consisted of peripheral blood. The chain uses TRBV5-1 and TRBJ1-2; D gene ambiguous. The TCR comes from a woman aged 55-70 years with acute or convalescent COVID-19. CDR3 in DNA: TGCGCCAGCAGCTTGGAGCCACACACTAGGTATGGCTACACCTTC. Translation gives CASSLEPHTRYGYTF.